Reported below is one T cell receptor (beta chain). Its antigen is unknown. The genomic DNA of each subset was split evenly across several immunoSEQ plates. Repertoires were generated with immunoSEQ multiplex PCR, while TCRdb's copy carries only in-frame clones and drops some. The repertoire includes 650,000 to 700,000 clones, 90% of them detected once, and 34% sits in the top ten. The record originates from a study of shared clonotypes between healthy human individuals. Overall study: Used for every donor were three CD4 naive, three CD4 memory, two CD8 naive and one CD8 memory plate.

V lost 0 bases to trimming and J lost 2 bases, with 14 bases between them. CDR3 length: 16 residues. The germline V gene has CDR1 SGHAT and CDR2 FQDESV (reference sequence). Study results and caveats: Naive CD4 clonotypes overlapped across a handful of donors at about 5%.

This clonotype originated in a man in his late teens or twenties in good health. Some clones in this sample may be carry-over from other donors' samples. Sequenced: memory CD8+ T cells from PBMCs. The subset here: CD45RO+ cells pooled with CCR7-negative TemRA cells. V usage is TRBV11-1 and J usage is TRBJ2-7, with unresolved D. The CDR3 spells CASSLAKRTRPYEQYF. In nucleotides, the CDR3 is TGTGCCAGCAGCTTAGCCAAACGGACGCGCCCCTACGAGCAGTACTTC.